The sequence of this TCR beta chain was determined in a study of cytomegalovirus exposure and HLA in healthy donors. The PCR contained 60 Vbeta and 13 Jbeta primers. Profiling relied on immunoSEQ multiplex PCR, and the TCRdb table lists in-frame clones only, not all of them. This sample has 100,000 to 150,000 clones, with roughly 74% found just once. CDR1 and CDR2 (germline): MRHNA, SNTAGT. The CDR3 extends over 15 amino acids. V lost 4 bases and J lost 4, with 15 bases in between. The chain uses TRBV6-4 and TRBJ2-3; D may be TRBD2 (6 bases). The sequenced material came from PBMCs. This TCR derives from a woman aged 45-60 years in good health and CMV-seropositive. The DNA of the CDR3 is TGTGCCAGCAGTGGCACCCCTTCGGGGGCAGATACGCAGTATTTT. Amino acid sequence: CASSGTPSGADTQYF.